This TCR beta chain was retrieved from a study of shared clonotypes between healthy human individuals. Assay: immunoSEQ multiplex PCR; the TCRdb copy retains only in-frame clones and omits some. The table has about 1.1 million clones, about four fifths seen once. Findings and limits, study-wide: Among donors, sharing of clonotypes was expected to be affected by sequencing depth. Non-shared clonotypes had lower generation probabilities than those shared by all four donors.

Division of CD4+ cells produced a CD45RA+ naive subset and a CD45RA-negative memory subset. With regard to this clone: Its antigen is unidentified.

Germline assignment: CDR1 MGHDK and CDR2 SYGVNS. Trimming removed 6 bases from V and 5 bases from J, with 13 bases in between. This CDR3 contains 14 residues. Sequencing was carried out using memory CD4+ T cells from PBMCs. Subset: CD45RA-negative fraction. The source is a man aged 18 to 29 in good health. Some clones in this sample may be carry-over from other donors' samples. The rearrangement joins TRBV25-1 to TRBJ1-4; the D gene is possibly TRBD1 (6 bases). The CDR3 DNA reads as TGTGCCAGCAGCGTAACAGGGTCGAATGAAAAACTGTTTTTT. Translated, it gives CASSVTGSNEKLFF.